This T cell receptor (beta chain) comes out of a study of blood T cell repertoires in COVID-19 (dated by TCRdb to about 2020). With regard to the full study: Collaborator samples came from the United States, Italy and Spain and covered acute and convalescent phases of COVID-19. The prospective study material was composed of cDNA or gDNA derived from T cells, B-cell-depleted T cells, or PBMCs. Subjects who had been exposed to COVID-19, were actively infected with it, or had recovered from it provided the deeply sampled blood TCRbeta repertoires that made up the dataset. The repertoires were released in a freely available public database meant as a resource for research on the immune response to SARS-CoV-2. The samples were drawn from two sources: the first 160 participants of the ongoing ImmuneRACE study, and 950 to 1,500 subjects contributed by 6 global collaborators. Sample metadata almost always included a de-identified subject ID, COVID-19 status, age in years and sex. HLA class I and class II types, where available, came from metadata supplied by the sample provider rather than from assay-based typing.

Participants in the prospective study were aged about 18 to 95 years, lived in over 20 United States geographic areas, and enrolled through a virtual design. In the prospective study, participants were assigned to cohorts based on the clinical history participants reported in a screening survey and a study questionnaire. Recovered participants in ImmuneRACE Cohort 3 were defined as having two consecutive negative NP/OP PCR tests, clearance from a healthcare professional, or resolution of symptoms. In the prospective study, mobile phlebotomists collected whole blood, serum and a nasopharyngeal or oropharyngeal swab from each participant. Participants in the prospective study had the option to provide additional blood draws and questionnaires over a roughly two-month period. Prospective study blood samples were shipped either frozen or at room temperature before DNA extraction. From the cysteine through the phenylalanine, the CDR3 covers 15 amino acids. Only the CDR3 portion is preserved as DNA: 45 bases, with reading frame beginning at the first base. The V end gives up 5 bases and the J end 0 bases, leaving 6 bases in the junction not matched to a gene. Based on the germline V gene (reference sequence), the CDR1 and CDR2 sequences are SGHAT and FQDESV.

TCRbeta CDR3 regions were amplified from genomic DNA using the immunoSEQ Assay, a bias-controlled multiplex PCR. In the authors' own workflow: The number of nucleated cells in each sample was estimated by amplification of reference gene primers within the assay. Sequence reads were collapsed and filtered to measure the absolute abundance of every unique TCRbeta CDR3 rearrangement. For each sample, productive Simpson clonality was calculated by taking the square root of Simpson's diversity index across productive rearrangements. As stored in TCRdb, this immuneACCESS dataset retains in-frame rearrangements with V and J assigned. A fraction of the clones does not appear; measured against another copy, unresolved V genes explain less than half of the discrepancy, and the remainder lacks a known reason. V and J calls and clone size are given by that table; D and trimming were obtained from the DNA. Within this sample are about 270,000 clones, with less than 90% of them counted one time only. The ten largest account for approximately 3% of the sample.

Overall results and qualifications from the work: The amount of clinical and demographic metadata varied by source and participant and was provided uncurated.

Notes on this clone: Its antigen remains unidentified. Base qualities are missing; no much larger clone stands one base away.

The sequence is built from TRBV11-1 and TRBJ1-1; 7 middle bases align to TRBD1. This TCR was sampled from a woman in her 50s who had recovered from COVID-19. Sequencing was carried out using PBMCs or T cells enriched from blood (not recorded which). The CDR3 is CASSRRDSLNTEAFF. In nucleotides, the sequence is TGTGCCAGCAGCCGCCGGGACAGCTTGAACACTGAAGCTTTCTTT.